A single sample gave rise to the 30 T cell receptor beta chains below, sequenced in a study of cytomegalovirus exposure and HLA in healthy donors. The table came from immunoSEQ multiplex PCR; TCRdb's copy has only in-frame clones and leaves some out. The sample comprises 300,000 to 400,000 clones, 70% to 90% of which are singletons, and over 0.9% rests with the top ten. The material sequenced was PBMCs. The receptors here all came from a man in his thirties or forties in good health and CMV-seronegative.

This rearrangement joins TRBV4-1 to TRBJ2-7; TRBD2 matches 9 bases. This CDR3 is 16 amino acids long. V lost 4 bases, J lost 2 bases, and 9 bases stayed unmatched. The germline V gene has CDR1 MGHRA and CDR2 YSYEKL. CDR3 in DNA: TGCGCCAGCAGCCGGTTCACTAGCGGGTTAACCTACGAGCAGTACTTC. Amino acids: CASSRFTSGLTYEQYF.

CDR3 sequence (DNA): TGTGCCAGCAGCTTGATGACAGCAGAGATAAAAGAGACCCAGTACTTC. Translating gives CASSLMTAEIKETQYF. V is TRBV5-8 and J is TRBJ2-5, with D possibly being TRBD1 (5 bases). The CDR3 sequence is 16 residues long. Germline V gene lookup returns CDR1 SGHTS and CDR2 YDEGEE. V lost 1 base, J lost 3 bases, and 16 bases lay in between.

The chain joins TRBV9 to TRBJ1-1; 8 positions agree with TRBD1. After removal of 0 bases from V and 4 bases from J, the junction contained 2 bases not matched to a gene. Germline CDR1 and CDR2: SGDLS and YYNGEE. CDR3 size: 14 residues. This chain's CDR3 is CASSVAGGVTEAFF. CDR3 DNA sequence: TGTGCCAGCAGCGTAGCAGGGGGCGTCACTGAAGCTTTCTTT.

This chain links TRBV14 with TRBJ1-1; D is unresolved. Germline CDR1 and CDR2: SGHDN and FVKESK. The CDR3 consists of 14 residues. V lost 1 base and J lost 6, with 12 bases in between. CDR3 bases: TGTGCCAGCAGCCAAGTACGCGGTCGGGCTGAAGCTTTCTTT. The encoded protein is CASSQVRGRAEAFF.

J is TRBJ1-2 and V is TRBV12-5, with D perhaps TRBD1 (6 bases). Looked up from germline, CDR1 is LGHNT and CDR2 is FRNRAP. V lost 0 bases, J lost 0 bases, and 17 bases lay in between. The CDR3 is made up of 18 amino acids. The CDR3 coding sequence is TGTGCTAGTGGTTTGGTGCCAAAGACAGGCGACCCTAACTATGGCTACACCTTC. Protein: CASGLVPKTGDPNYGYTF. The full variable domain, in which reference TRBV12-5 and TRBJ1-2 provide the parts outside the CDR3, is DARVTQTPRHKVTEMGQEVTMRCQPILGHNTVFWYRQTMMQGLELLAYFRNRAPLDDSGMPKDRFSAEMPDATLATLKIQPSEPRDSAVYFCASGLVPKTGDPNYGYTFGSGTRLTVV.

The chain has TRBV7-9 and TRBJ1-2; TRBD1 matches 7 bases. Germline CDR1 and CDR2: SEHNR and FQNEAQ (reference sequence). This CDR3 has 13 amino acids. With V trimmed by 5 bases and J by 2 bases, 2 bases remained unmatched. CDR3 residues: CASSGRGNYGYTF. CDR3 DNA sequence: TGTGCCAGCAGCGGCAGGGGGAACTATGGCTACACCTTC.

The V and J genes are TRBV5-1 and TRBJ1-1, with TRBD1 matching over 7 bases. J was trimmed by 1 base and V by 3 bases; bases with no gene match: 3. Per germline, CDR1 SGHRS and CDR2 YFSETQ. The CDR3 is 14 amino acids. CDR3 residues: CASSSGTENTEAFF. CDR3 bases: TGCGCCAGCAGCTCCGGGACAGAGAACACTGAAGCTTTCTTT.

The chain employs TRBV7-2 and TRBJ2-7, with a weak D call TRBD1 (5 bases). Germline V gene sequence: CDR1 SGHTA, CDR2 FQGNSA. Trimming stripped 1 base from V and 1 base from J, with 11 bases between. This CDR3 is 15 amino acids long. Here the CDR3 reads CASSLEGAPSYEQYF. CDR3 in DNA: TGTGCCAGCAGCTTAGAAGGGGCTCCTTCCTACGAGCAGTACTTC. The variable domain in full, completed from reference TRBV7-2 and TRBJ2-7, reads GAGVSQSPSNKVTEKGKDVELRCDPISGHTALYWYRQSLGQGLEFLIYFQGNSAPDKSGLPSDRFSAERTGGSVSTLTIQRTQQEDSAVYLCASSLEGAPSYEQYFGPGTRLTVT.

The chain is built from TRBV4-2 and TRBJ1-4; D is perhaps TRBD1 (5 bases). V shed 0 bases and J shed 8 bases, with 19 bases lying between them. Looked up from germline, CDR1 is LGHNA and CDR2 is YNFKEQ. This CDR3 comprises 17 residues. CDR3 amino acids: CASSQDKLTQGWEKLFF. In DNA form, the CDR3 reads TGTGCCAGCAGCCAAGACAAGTTGACGCAGGGTTGGGAAAAACTGTTTTTT.

This chain connects TRBV7-6 to TRBJ2-7; D is ambiguous. The CDR3 totals 13 residues. CDR1 SGHVS and CDR2 FNYEAQ come from the germline V gene. V lost 1 base to trimming and J lost 2 bases, with 6 bases between them. The DNA of the CDR3 is TGTGCCAGCAGCTTAGACAGAACCTACGAGCAGTACTTC. Protein: CASSLDRTYEQYF.

This sequence joins TRBV25-1 and TRBJ1-4, with 9 bases matching TRBD1. The V segment lost 2 bases and the J segment 5 bases; nucleotides outside the gene matches: 6. CDR3 size: 16 residues. Germline CDR1 reads MGHDK; CDR2 reads SYGVNS. The CDR3 DNA reads as TGTGCCAGCAGTGAACTGGGGACAGGGATGAATGAAAAACTGTTTTTT. Residues: CASSELGTGMNEKLFF.

The V and J genes are TRBV27 and TRBJ1-2; TRBD1 agrees at 7 bases. Germline V lookup: CDR1 MNHEY, CDR2 SMNVEV (reference sequence). The junction had 12 bases not matched to a gene; V was cut back by 5 bases and J by 0 bases. The CDR3 has 17 amino acids. The CDR3 here is CASSPRGARGPNYGYTF. Here the CDR3 DNA reads TGTGCCAGCAGTCCCCGCGGGGCGAGGGGGCCTAACTATGGCTACACCTTC.

The V and J genes are TRBV6-5 and TRBJ1-1; no definite D call. The CDR3 totals 15 residues. The V gene lost 6 bases and the J gene lost 0 bases, with 14 bases spanning the gap. Germline CDR1 MNHEY, CDR2 SVGAGI. The chain's CDR3 is CASRKSTLLNTEAFF. The DNA for the CDR3 is TGTGCCAGCAGGAAGTCGACACTGTTGAACACTGAAGCTTTCTTT.

The rearrangement uses TRBV30 and TRBJ1-2, with TRBD1 as a possible D gene (6 bases). Germline values: CDR1 GTSNPN, CDR2 SVGIG (reference sequence). The CDR3 spans 14 residues. Trimming shortened V by 0 bases and J by 8 bases, and 16 bases separated the two germline ends. The CDR3 reads CAWSVPGGGGGYTF. In DNA, the CDR3 is TGTGCCTGGAGTGTACCGGGCGGGGGCGGCGGCTACACCTTC.

The chain joins TRBV7-2 to TRBJ2-7; TRBD2 is a possible D gene (5 bases). CDR3 size: 14 residues. Germline loops: CDR1 SGHTA, CDR2 FQGNSA. Trimming shortened V by 4 bases and J by 1 base, and 11 bases separated the two germline ends. This chain's CDR3 is CASSWAGGSYEQYF. In nucleotides, the CDR3 is TGTGCCAGCAGCTGGGCAGGAGGATCCTACGAGCAGTACTTC.

The V gene is TRBV6-5, the J gene TRBJ2-7; a possible D gene is TRBD2 (5 bases). V gave up 0 bases and J gave up 4 bases, with 10 bases separating them. CDR1 MNHEY and CDR2 SVGAGI come from the germline V gene. The CDR3 is 14 residues long. This CDR3 reads CASSYSPEVYEQYF. The CDR3 DNA follows: TGTGCCAGCAGTTACTCGCCGGAGGTTTACGAGCAGTACTTC.

This rearrangement joins TRBV5-6 to TRBJ2-7; D is unresolved. Germline V gene lookup returns CDR1 SGHDT and CDR2 YYEEEE. The V end was cut by 3 bases, the J end by 7 bases, with 8 bases between. CDR3 length equals 11 residues. For the CDR3, the DNA is TGTGCCAGCAGCTATGTCGCGGAGCAGTACTTC. Translating gives CASSYVAEQYF.

This chain links TRBV6-1 with TRBJ2-7; no clear D. Trimming took off 1 base at V and 3 bases at J, with 16 bases between the two ends. Per the germline V gene, CDR1 is MNHNS and CDR2 is SASEGT. The CDR3 length is 16 residues. Here the CDR3 reads CASSEGPTYFGYEQYF. In nucleotides, the CDR3 is TGTGCCAGCAGTGAAGGCCCGACTTATTTTGGCTACGAGCAGTACTTC.

The chain links TRBV25-1 to TRBJ2-7; 8 nucleotides align to TRBD1. V lost 6 bases to trimming and J lost 6 bases; unmatched junction nucleotides: 16. The CDR3 extends over 16 amino acids. The germline CDR1 and CDR2 sequences are MGHDK and SYGVNS. The CDR3 region is CASSGAGTGLYFEQYF. The CDR3 DNA reads TGTGCCAGCAGCGGCGCCGGGACAGGCCTCTATTTCGAGCAGTACTTC.

The chain uses TRBV6-5 and TRBJ1-6; 9 nucleotides agree with TRBD1. The CDR3 consists of 13 residues. From germline, CDR1 is MNHEY and CDR2 SVGAGI. Unmatched junction bases numbered 6, after V lost 7 bases and J lost 11 bases. CDR3 sequence: CASISGQGTPLHF. For the CDR3, the DNA is TGTGCCAGCATATCGGGACAGGGAACACCCCTCCACTTT.

This clone turned up a few times. The CDR3 here is CAWSEVGREQYF. The CDR3 nucleotides are TGTGCCTGGAGTGAGGTGGGCCGCGAGCAGTACTTC. The J gene is TRBJ2-7, the V gene TRBV30; D call uncertain. Germline V gene lookup returns CDR1 GTSNPN and CDR2 SVGIG (reference sequence). The CDR3 runs 12 residues. Trimming shortened V by 1 base and J by 6 bases, and 10 bases separated the two germline ends.

The chain has TRBV6-4 and TRBJ2-3, with 14 bases lining up with TRBD2. This CDR3 has 16 residues. V was pared by 6 bases and J by 2 bases, with 4 bases of the junction left unmatched. CDR1 MRHNA and CDR2 SNTAGT come from the germline V gene. The CDR3 sequence is CASSGTSGGDTDTQYF. The CDR3 DNA is TGTGCCAGCAGCGGGACTAGCGGGGGAGACACAGATACGCAGTATTTT.

The chain couples TRBV29-1 to TRBJ1-2, with D hard to call. The V gene's germline CDR1 is SQVTM and CDR2 ANQGSEA. The length of the CDR3 is 15 residues. Trimming took off 1 base at V and 3 bases at J, with 15 bases between the two ends. The CDR3 region has the DNA TGCAGCGTTGAAGGGGCCCCCGGCAATGACTATGGCTACACCTTC. It encodes CSVEGAPGNDYGYTF.

The CDR3 DNA reads TGTGCCATCAGTGAGAGGGGGGGCTACGAGCAGTACTTC. Its protein product is CAISERGGYEQYF. V gene TRBV10-3 combines with J gene TRBJ2-7; D may be TRBD2 (7 bases). The germline V and J ends were trimmed by 2 bases and 3 bases, with 8 bases remaining between them. The CDR3 runs 13 residues. In germline, CDR1 is ENHRY, CDR2 SYGVKD.

The V call is TRBV7-8, the J call TRBJ1-2; the match to TRBD1 covers 9 bases. The CDR3 runs 14 residues. Trimming took 6 bases from V and 8 from J; bases not matched to a gene: 10. Germline assignment: CDR1 SGHVS and CDR2 FQNEAQ. The CDR3 sequence: CASSQTGGLGGYTF. The CDR3 bases are TGTGCCAGCAGTCAGACAGGGGGTTTGGGGGGCTACACCTTC.

This clone was recorded once. The V and J genes are TRBV7-6 and TRBJ2-7; TRBD2 is a possible D gene (5 bases). The CDR3 loop spans 14 amino acids. V was cut by 4 bases and J by 1 base, with 11 bases left in between. Germline CDR1 SGHVS, CDR2 FNYEAQ. The CDR3 nucleotides are TGTGCCAGCAGCTCACGGACTGGATCCTACGAGCAGTACTTC. Translating it yields CASSSRTGSYEQYF.

The chain combines TRBV2 with TRBJ1-1; 9 nucleotides agree with TRBD1. The CDR3 contains 16 residues. Looked up from germline, CDR1 is SNHLY and CDR2 is FYNNEI. The CDR3 region is CARTTGGGGWYTEAFF. Written as DNA, the CDR3 is TGTGCACGGACGACAGGGGGAGGGGGCTGGTACACTGAAGCTTTCTTT.

The V and J genes are TRBV7-9 and TRBJ1-6, with no clear D. Trimming shortened V by 4 bases and J by 7 bases, and 8 bases separated the two germline ends. Germline values: CDR1 SEHNR, CDR2 FQNEAQ (reference sequence). This CDR3 comprises 13 residues. In DNA, the CDR3 is TGTGCCAGCAGCTCTACAGAGAATTCACCCCTCCACTTT. It yields the protein CASSSTENSPLHF. The whole variable domain, remainder taken from reference TRBV7-9 and TRBJ1-6, is DTGVSQNPRHKITKRGQNVTFRCDPISEHNRLYWYRQTLGQGPEFLTYFQNEAQLEKSRLLSDRFSAERPKGSFSTLEIQRTEQGDSAMYLCASSSTENSPLHFGNGTRLTVT.

V gene TRBV2 combines with J gene TRBJ2-1, with D tentatively TRBD2 (6 bases). Germline CDR1 reads SNHLY; CDR2 reads FYNNEI. Trimming cost V 5 bases and J 8 bases, with 10 bases left between them. The CDR3 length is 12 residues. This CDR3 reads CASSRLAYEQFF. The CDR3, as DNA: TGTGCCAGCAGTCGGCTAGCGTATGAGCAGTTCTTC.

The J gene is TRBJ1-6, the V gene TRBV4-3; the D is unclear. The germline CDR1 and CDR2 sequences are LGHNA and YSLEER. Trimming removed 1 base from V and 10 bases from J, with 8 bases in between. The CDR3 has 13 residues. For the CDR3, the DNA is TGCGCCAGCAGCCAAGTTACGCGGTCACCCCTCCACTTT. It translates to CASSQVTRSPLHF.